This T cell receptor (beta chain) was found in a study of T cells in Graves' hyperthyroidism and ophthalmopathy. RNA transcripts gave rise to amplified TCR beta CDR3 regions. The HTBI primer set served for first-round RT-PCR of the TCR CDR3. In TCRdb, the multiplex PCR reads were re-called with MiXCR into one record per CDR3 protein. This table holds about 130,000 distinct CDR3 sequences, approximately 20% found once. Germline V gene data show CDR1 as SGHRS and CDR2 as YFSETQ. The CDR3 length is 16 residues. Trimming at V came to 0 bases and at J to 4 bases, leaving 6 bases not matched to a gene. This clonotype has a count of ten or more.

The sequencing input was blood. The chain employs TRBV5-1 and TRBJ2-5, with TRBD2 matching 10 bases. This TCR was sampled from a woman in her 50s with Graves' hyperthyroidism that later progressed to Graves' ophthalmopathy. The CDR3 DNA reads TGCGCCAGCAGCTTGGGTGCTAGCGGGAGAGGAGAGACCCAGTACTTC. Amino acids: CASSLGASGRGETQYF.